Included here is one T cell receptor beta chain sequence, with context. This entry belongs to a study of blood T cell repertoires in COVID-19. The CDR3 contains 15 residues. Germline V gives CDR1 LNHNV, CDR2 YYDKDF (reference sequence). V was pared by 1 base and J by 5 bases, with 14 bases between. Method: immunoSEQ multiplex PCR; TCRdb's copy keeps in-frame clones and lacks some. Found here are a few hundred thousand clones, around 87% of them singletons; the top ten hold approximately 2.2%. The specimen sequenced was peripheral blood. This rearrangement joins TRBV15 to TRBJ2-5, with D maybe TRBD2 (5 bases). The clonotype was recovered from a man aged 18-30 years with active or convalescent COVID-19. CDR3 DNA sequence: TGTGCCACCAGCAGAGTAGCCCACTCGGGGGAGACCCAGTACTTC. It specifies CATSRVAHSGETQYF.